The clone carrying this T cell receptor (beta chain) was recorded once. These data come from a study of OX40 agonist ivuxolimab in advanced cancers. Germline values: CDR1 SGHTA, CDR2 FQGTGA. Trimming stripped 2 bases from V and 0 bases from J, with 8 bases between. This CDR3 comprises 15 residues. The assay was immunoSEQ multiplex PCR, and TCRdb's table has in-frame clones only and misses some. The sample carries 100,000 to 120,000 clones, under 95% recorded once. The receptor's source is an adult with an advanced solid tumor such as melanoma, head and neck, liver or kidney cancer. This chain uses TRBV7-3 with TRBJ2-1; D gene unclear. The material was CD4+ or CD8+ T cells sorted from blood, obtained in a trial of the OX40 agonist ivuxolimab. The CDR3 DNA sequence: TGTGCCAGCAGCTTAGATCCAAGCTCCTACAATGAGCAGTTCTTC. Residues: CASSLDPSSYNEQFF.